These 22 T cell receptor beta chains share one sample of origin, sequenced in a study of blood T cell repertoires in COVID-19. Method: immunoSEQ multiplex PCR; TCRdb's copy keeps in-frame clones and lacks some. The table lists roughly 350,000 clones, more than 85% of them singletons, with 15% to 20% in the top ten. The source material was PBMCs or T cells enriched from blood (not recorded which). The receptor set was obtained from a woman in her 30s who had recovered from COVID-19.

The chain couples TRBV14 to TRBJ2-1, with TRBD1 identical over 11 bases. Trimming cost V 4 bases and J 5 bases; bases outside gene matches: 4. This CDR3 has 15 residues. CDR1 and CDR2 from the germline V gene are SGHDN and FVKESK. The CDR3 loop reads CASSLGQGANNEQFF. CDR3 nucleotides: TGTGCCAGCAGCCTCGGACAGGGGGCGAACAATGAGCAGTTCTTC.

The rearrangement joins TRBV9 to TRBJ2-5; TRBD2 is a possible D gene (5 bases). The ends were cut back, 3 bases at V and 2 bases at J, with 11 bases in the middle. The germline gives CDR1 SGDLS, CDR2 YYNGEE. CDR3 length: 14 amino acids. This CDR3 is CASSARDYQETQYF. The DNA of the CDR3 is TGTGCCAGCAGCGCCCGGGATTATCAAGAGACCCAGTACTTC.

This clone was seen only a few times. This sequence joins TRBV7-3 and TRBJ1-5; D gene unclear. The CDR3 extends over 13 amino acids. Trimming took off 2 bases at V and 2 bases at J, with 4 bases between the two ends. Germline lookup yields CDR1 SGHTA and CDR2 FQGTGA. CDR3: CASSLQGNQPQHF. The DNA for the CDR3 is TGTGCCAGCAGCTTACAGGGCAATCAGCCCCAGCATTTT.

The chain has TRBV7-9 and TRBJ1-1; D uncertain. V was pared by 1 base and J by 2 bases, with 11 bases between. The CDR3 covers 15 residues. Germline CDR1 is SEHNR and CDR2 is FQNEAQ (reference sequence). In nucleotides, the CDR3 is TGTGCCAGCAGCTTAGACCCGAGCCCCAACACTGAAGCTTTCTTT. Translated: CASSLDPSPNTEAFF.

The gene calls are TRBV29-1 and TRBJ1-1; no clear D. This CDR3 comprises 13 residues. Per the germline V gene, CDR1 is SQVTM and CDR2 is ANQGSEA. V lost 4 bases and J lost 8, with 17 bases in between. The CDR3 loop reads CSVAPRLTPEAFF. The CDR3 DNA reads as TGCAGCGTTGCCCCCAGACTGACTCCCGAAGCTTTCTTT.

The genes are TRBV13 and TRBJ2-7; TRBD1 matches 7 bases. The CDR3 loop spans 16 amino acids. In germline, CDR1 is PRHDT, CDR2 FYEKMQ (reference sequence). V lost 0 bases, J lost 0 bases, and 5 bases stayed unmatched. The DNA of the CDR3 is TGTGCCAGCAGCTTAGGAAACAGGGGCACCTCCTACGAGCAGTACTTC. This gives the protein CASSLGNRGTSYEQYF. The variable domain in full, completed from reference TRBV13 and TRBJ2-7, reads AAGVIQSPRHLIKEKRETATLKCYPIPRHDTVYWYQQGPGQDPQFLISFYEKMQSDKGSIPDRFSAQQFSDYHSELNMSSLELGDSALYFCASSLGNRGTSYEQYFGPGTRLTVT.

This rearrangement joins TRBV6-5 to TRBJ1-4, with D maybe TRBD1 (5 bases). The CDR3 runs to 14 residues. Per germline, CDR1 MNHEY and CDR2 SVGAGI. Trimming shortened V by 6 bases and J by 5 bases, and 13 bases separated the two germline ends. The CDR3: CASSPGLGNEKLFF. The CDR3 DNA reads TGTGCCAGCAGCCCAGGGCTGGGAAATGAAAAACTGTTTTTT.

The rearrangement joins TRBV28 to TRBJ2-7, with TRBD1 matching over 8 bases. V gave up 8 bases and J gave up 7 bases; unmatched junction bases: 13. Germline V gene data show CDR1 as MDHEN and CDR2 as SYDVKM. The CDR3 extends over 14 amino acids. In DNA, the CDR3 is TGTGCCAGCCAAGGACAGGGTCGTACTAAGGAGCAGTACTTC. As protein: CASQGQGRTKEQYF.

For the CDR3, the DNA is TGTGCCAGCAGCCCGACAGGGTTGCATGAAAAACTGTTTTTT. It is translated as CASSPTGLHEKLFF. The chain carries TRBV11-3 and TRBJ1-4; 7 bases are a match to TRBD1. V lost 5 bases to trimming and J lost 6 bases; unmatched junction nucleotides: 6. CDR1 is SGHNT and CDR2 is YENEEA in the germline V gene. The CDR3 runs 14 residues.

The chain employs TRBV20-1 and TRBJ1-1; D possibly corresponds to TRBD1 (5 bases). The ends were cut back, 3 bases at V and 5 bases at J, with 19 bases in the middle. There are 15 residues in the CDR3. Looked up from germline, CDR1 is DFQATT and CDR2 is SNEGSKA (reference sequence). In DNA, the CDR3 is TGCAGTGCTAGTTGGCCCGGCAGGGTATGGACTGAAGCTTTCTTT. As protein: CSASWPGRVWTEAFF.

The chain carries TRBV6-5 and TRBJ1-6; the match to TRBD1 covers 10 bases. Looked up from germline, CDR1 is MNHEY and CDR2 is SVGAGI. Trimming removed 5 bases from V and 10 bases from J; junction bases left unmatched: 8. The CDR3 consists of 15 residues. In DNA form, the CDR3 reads TGTGCCAGCAGTATGGGGGGGACAGGGGTGTCACCCCTCCACTTT. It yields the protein CASSMGGTGVSPLHF.

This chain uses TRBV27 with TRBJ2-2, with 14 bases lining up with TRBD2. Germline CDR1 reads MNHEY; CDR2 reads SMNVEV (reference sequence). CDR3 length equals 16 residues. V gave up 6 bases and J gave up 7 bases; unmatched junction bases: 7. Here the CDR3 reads CASRRLAGGPDGELFF. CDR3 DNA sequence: TGTGCCAGCAGACGACTAGCGGGAGGGCCGGACGGGGAGCTGTTTTTT.

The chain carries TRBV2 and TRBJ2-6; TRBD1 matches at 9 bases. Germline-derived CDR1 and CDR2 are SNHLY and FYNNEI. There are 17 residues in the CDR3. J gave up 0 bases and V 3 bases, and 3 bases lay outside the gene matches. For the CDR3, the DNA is TGTGCCAGCAGTGAGACAGGGGGATTCTCTGGGGCCAACGTCCTGACTTTC. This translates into CASSETGGFSGANVLTF.

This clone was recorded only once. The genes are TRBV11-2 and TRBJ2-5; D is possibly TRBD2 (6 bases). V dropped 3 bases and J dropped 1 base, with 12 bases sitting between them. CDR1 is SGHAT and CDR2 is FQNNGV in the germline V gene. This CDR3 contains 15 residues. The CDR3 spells CASSFRGTLQETQYF. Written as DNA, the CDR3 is TGTGCCAGCAGCTTTCGCGGGACCCTCCAAGAGACCCAGTACTTC. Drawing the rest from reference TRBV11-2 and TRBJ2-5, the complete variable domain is EAGVAQSPRYKIIEKRQSVAFWCNPISGHATLYWYQQILGQGPKLLIQFQNNGVVDDSQLPKDRFSAERLKGVDSTLKIQPAKLEDSAVYLCASSFRGTLQETQYFGPGTRLLVL.

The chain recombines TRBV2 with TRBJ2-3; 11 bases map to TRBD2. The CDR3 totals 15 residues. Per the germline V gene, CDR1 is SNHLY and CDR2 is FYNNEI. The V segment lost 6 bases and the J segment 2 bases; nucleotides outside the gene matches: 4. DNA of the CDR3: TGTGCCAGCAGCGCGGGACTAGCGGTCACAGATACGCAGTATTTT. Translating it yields CASSAGLAVTDTQYF.

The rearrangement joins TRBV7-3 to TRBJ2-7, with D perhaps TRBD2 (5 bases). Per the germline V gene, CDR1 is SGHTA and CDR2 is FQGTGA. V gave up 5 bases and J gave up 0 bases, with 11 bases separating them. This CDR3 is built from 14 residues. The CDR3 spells CASSPGLLSYEQYF. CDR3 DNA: TGTGCCAGCAGCCCCGGACTGCTCTCCTACGAGCAGTACTTC.

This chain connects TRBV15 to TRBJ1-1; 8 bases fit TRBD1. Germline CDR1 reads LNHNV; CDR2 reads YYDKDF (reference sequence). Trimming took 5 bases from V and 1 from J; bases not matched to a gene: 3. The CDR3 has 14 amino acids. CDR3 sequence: CATSGDRKNTEAFF. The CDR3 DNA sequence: TGTGCCACCAGCGGGGACAGGAAGAACACTGAAGCTTTCTTT.

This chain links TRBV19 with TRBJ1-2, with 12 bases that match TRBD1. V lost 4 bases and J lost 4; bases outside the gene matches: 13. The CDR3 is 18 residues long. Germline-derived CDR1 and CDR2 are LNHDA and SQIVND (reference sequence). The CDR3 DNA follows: TGTGCCAGTAGTACATCCAGGGACAGGGGGCTAAGTCGCTATGGCTACACCTTC. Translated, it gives CASSTSRDRGLSRYGYTF.

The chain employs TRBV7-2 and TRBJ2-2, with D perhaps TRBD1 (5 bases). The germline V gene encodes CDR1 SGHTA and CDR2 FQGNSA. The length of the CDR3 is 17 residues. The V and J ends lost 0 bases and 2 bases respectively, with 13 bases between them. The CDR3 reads CASSLALRRGNTGELFF. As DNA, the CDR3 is TGTGCCAGCAGCTTAGCGCTAAGAAGGGGTAACACCGGGGAGCTGTTTTTT.

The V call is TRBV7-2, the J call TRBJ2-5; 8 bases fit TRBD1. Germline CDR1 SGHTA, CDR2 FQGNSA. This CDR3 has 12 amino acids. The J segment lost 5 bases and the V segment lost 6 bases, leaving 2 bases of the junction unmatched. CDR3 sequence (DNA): TGTGCCAGCAGTAGGGACAGGGAGACCCAGTACTTC. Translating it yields CASSRDRETQYF.

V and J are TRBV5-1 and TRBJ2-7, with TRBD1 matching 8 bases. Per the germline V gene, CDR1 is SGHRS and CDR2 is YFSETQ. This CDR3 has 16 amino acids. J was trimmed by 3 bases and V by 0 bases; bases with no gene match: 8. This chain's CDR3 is CASSLGKTGGIYEQYF. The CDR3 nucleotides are TGCGCCAGCAGCTTGGGGAAAACAGGGGGAATCTACGAGCAGTACTTC.

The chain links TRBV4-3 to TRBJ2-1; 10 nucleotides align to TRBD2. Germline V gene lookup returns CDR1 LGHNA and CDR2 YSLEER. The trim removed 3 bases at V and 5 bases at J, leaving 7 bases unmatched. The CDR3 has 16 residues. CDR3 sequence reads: CASSHQKGLANNEQFF. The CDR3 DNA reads TGCGCCAGCAGCCACCAAAAGGGACTAGCGAACAATGAGCAGTTCTTC.